A single sample gave rise to the 5 T cell receptor beta chains below, sequenced in a study of T cell responses to AZD1222 COVID-19 vaccine. Clones were sequenced by immunoSEQ multiplex PCR, and TCRdb holds only the in-frame ones, with some missing. Among fewer than 120,000 clones listed, around 85% were seen once. The sample was peripheral blood, taken on day 0 of AZD1222 vaccination. These TCRs come from an adult in good health.

V gene TRBV21-1 combines with J gene TRBJ2-6. TRBV21-1 is a documented pseudogene. This CDR3 is built from 19 residues. The CDR3 region is CASSKRWGIKGSGANVLTF. As DNA, the CDR3 is TGTGCCAGCAGCAAAAGGTGGGGGATCAAAGGCTCTGGGGCCAACGTCCTGACTTTC.

This clone was found a few times. The chain couples TRBV4-3 to TRBJ1-2; 8 positions match TRBD1. Germline V CDR1 and CDR2: LGHNA, YSLEER. The CDR3 runs 15 residues. V was clipped by 3 bases and J by 3 bases; unmatched bases: 6. The CDR3 is CASSQEDRVYYGYTF. CDR3 nucleotides: TGCGCCAGCAGCCAGGAGGACAGGGTCTACTATGGCTACACCTTC.

The V gene is TRBV6-5, the J gene TRBJ1-4, with D perhaps matching TRBD1 (6 bases). Deletions cut 4 bases from V and 7 bases from J, with 16 bases between. CDR3 size: 15 residues. Germline CDR1 MNHEY, CDR2 SVGAGI. CDR3 in amino acids: CASSFGGSRTEKLFF. As DNA, the CDR3 is TGTGCCAGCAGTTTTGGGGGCAGTAGGACTGAAAAACTGTTTTTT.

V is TRBV4-1 and J is TRBJ2-7; 9 nucleotides agree with TRBD2. The CDR3 sequence is 14 residues long. The germline V gene encodes CDR1 MGHRA and CDR2 YSYEKL. The junction had 5 bases not matched to a gene; V was cut back by 1 base and J by 7 bases. The CDR3 sequence is CASSQGGGAKEQYF. In nucleotides, the CDR3 is TGCGCCAGCAGCCAAGGCGGGGGGGCCAAAGAGCAGTACTTC.

The chain couples TRBV16 to TRBJ1-1, with TRBD1 matching over 8 bases. CDR1 KGHSY and CDR2 FQNENV come from the germline V gene. Trimming took 4 bases from V and 0 from J; bases not matched to a gene: 7. The CDR3 length is 16 residues. In nucleotides, the CDR3 is TGTGCCAGCAGCCCACTGGACAGGGACCTGAACACTGAAGCTTTCTTT. Its protein is CASSPLDRDLNTEAFF.